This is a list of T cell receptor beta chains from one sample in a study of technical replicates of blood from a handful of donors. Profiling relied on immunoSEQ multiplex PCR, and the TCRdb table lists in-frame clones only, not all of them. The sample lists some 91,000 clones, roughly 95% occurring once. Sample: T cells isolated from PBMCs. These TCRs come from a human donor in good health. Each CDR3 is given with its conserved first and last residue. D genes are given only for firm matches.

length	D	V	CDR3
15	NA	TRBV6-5	CASSLGLTTNEKLFF
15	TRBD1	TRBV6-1	CASSTRQGMGTEAFF
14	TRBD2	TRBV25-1	CASSKAGGPNTQYF
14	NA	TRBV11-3	CASSLEADSYGYTF
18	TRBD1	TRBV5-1	CASSSPGQGGDLNEKLFF
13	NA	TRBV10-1	CASSGGRLVSYTF
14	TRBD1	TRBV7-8	CASSSGTGTGELFF
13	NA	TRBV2	CASIWGAGNTIYF
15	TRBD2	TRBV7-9	CASNRRASGYNEQFF
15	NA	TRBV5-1	CASSLVGAVRTEAFF
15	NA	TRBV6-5	CASSRTTNSYNEQFF
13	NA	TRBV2	CASSGNTHNEQFF
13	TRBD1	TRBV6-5	CASSTDRFYGYTF
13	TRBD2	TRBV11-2	CASRPLASGTQYF
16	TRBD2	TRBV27	CASSSLRTSGVNEQFF
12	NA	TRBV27	CASSLSGDEQFF
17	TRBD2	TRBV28	CASSLSPRTSGRAEQYF
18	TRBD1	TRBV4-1	CASSQEEAQGAVNYGYTF
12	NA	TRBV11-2	CASSLTPETQYF
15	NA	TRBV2	CASSDWAPTNYGYTF
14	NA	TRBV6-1	CVSRLGQLAYEQYF
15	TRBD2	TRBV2	CASRILAGADNEQFF
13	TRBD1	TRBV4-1	CASSLTGDREQYF
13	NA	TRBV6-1	CASSKNSRTEAFF
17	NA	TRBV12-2	CASRLILQRDRRDTQYF
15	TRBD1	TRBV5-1	CASRPDREGTGELFF
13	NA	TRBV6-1	CASSEFREGGYTF
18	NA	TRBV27	CASSPTGGVSSYNSPLHF
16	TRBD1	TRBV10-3	CAISAETGIIGYEQYF
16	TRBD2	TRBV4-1	CASSQTGTSGVGEQFF
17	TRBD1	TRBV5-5	CASSWLTGTGGLNEQFF
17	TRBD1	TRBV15	CATSRKGMTGHSYEQYF
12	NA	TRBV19	CASRGLHYEQYF
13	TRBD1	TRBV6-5	CASSYEGAQTQYF
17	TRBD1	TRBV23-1	CASSPHQGQGENSPLHF
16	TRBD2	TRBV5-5	CASSSRGDGSTDTQYF
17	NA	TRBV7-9	CASRTPLLQGLNTEAFF
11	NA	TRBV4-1	CASSQGLEAFF
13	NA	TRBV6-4	CASSDSRAGELFF
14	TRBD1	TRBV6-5	CASSRQGSSYEQYF
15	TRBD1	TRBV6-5	CASSLLRDSSYGYTF